The following is a TCR beta chain sequence with its context. The antigen remains undetermined. CDR3-region Arm-PCR and iRepertoire HTBI primers produced the TCR beta libraries. One entry per CDR3 protein, called by TCRdb with MiXCR from the multiplex PCR reads. The data show 350,000 to 450,000 distinct CDR3 sequences, less than 25% seen once. Time point here: persistent/refractory GD, antithyroid drugs over 5 years with positive TRAb. The TCR library was prepared using RNA isolated from PBMCs. The data belong to a study of regulatory T cells in long-lasting Graves disease. Study-wide results and limits: Repertoires from persistent disease leaned toward TRBV28, TRBJ1-2 and TRBJ2-5.

Germline CDR1 reads MNHNS; CDR2 reads SASEGT. The ends lost 5 bases at V and 6 bases at J; junction bases unmatched: 13. The CDR3 sequence is 16 residues long. The receptor's source is a female donor with Graves disease. Sequencing was performed on peripheral blood mononuclear cells (PBMCs), taken when the disease was refractory, from a patient treated with antithyroid drugs. The genes are TRBV6-1 and TRBJ2-7, with 10 bases matching TRBD1. The CDR3 region has the DNA TGTGCCAGCAGTTGGTTTCCGGGACAGGGGCCCTCCGAGCAGTACTTC. This encodes CASSWFPGQGPSEQYF.